Listed below are T cell receptor beta chains from one sample, sequenced in a study of CD8 T cells in Susac syndrome. Via MiXCR, TCRdb re-called the immunoSEQ multiplex PCR reads, giving one row per CDR3 protein. The sample consists of around 280,000 distinct CDR3 sequences, approximately 85% of them appearing once. The sample taken for sequencing was CD8+ T cells from PBMCs. These TCRs come from a human donor with multiple sclerosis. Both conserved end residues are part of each CDR3. Only part of the rows carry a size: once, few, many, or a class if the clone is expanded.

.	TRBV20-1	TRBJ1-3	CSARASQAISGNTIYF
few	TRBV18	TRBJ1-1	CASSLPGGGTEAFF
once	TRBV27	TRBJ1-1	CASSLIPRTEAFF
.	TRBV25-1	TRBJ2-5	CASSVRQGETQYF
.	TRBV20-1	TRBJ1-1	CSARREVEAFF
once	TRBV24-1	TRBJ2-5	CATSDLAGTSKETQYF
.	TRBV5-1	TRBJ2-7	CASTGPPIYEQYF
.	TRBV27	TRBJ2-1	CASSPLSLSEQFF
.	TRBV30	TRBJ1-2	CAWSVESNYGYTF
.	TRBV27	TRBJ2-2	CASSFSSGTGELFF
.	TRBV19	TRBJ2-7	CASSYGLAVYEQYF
.	TRBV5-5	TRBJ2-7	CASSPGQGSDHEQYF
.	TRBV9	TRBJ2-2	CASKKRETGELFF
.	TRBV20-1	TRBJ2-7	CSASFPAGTHEQYF
.	TRBV14	TRBJ2-7	CASSQETGDSYEQYF
.	TRBV12-3/TRBV12-4	TRBJ2-1	CASNPGYGSGRWYEQFF
once	TRBV6-1	TRBJ2-7	CASSEELAGGSYEQYF
.	TRBV6-1	TRBJ1-1	CAVESRGEAFF
.	TRBV29-1	TRBJ1-1	CSVDSRDRGEETPEAFF
few	TRBV27	TRBJ2-7	CASSLLLAGTHEQYF
.	TRBV7-3	TRBJ2-1	CASSLTVGSYNEQFF
.	TRBV9	TRBJ2-2	CASSGELSGAGRTGELFF
.	TRBV15	TRBJ2-7	CATRRQGYEQYF
.	TRBV20-1	TRBJ2-1	CSAREVQLEQFF
.	TRBV28	TRBJ2-3	CASRHALTSTDTQYF
.	TRBV27	TRBJ2-7	CASSPMGVRYEQYF
.	TRBV7-9	TRBJ2-4	CASSTRGVAGVDIQYF
.	TRBV5-1	TRBJ2-3	CASRFRLAGNTDTQYF
once	TRBV25-1	TRBJ2-7	CASSFISYEQYF
.	TRBV6-5	TRBJ2-1	CASSYGSEGNNEQFF
.	TRBV27	TRBJ1-5	CASSPGQGAGNQPQHF
.	TRBV12-3/TRBV12-4	TRBJ2-7	CASSPGGQGYEQYF
.	TRBV12-3/TRBV12-4	TRBJ2-3	CASRTVGRSLSTDTQYF
.	TRBV6-5	TRBJ1-1	CAIRRAQNTEAFF
.	TRBV4-1	TRBJ2-7	CASSQVATGLTYEQYF
.	TRBV15	TRBJ2-5	CATSRGKTGVRETQYF
.	TRBV5-6	TRBJ2-5	CASSFGSGPQETQYF
few	TRBV16	TRBJ2-1	CASSQALRTPSYNEQFF
few	TRBV7-9	TRBJ1-1	CASSPGGGEAFF
.	TRBV6-2/TRBV6-3	TRBJ2-1	CASSYLLGAGDNEQFF
.	TRBV28	TRBJ2-7	CASSLWPGQGEQYF
.	TRBV12-3/TRBV12-4	TRBJ1-1	CASSNTLNTEAFF
.	TRBV7-3	TRBJ2-7	CASSLRGGEYDDQYF
.	TRBV5-1	TRBJ2-1	CASRETSGRAYEQFF
.	TRBV27	TRBJ1-1	CASLGGAGNTEAFF
.	TRBV6-2/TRBV6-3	TRBJ1-4	CASSWTDRNEKLFF
.	TRBV20-1	TRBJ1-1	CSAPLDAEAFF
once	TRBV7-8	TRBJ1-3	CASSLITERTIYF
.	TRBV5-6	TRBJ2-1	CASSLGLEGTYNEQFF
.	TRBV30	TRBJ1-2	CAWSSGDSPVFHYGYTF
.	TRBV5-6	TRBJ1-1	CASGDVSAGEAFF
.	TRBV5-1	TRBJ1-2	CASSLKQGGKTF
.	TRBV12-3/TRBV12-4	TRBJ1-6	CASKGQGAVSPLHF
.	TRBV4-1	TRBJ2-7	CASSQEGPTTRYEQYF
.	TRBV30	TRBJ2-2	CALITSPPGELFF
.	TRBV7-8	TRBJ1-5	CASSYGLVGGNQPQHF
.	TRBV19	TRBJ1-5	CASSIVPHLRRNQPQHF
.	TRBV12-5	TRBJ1-1	CASGLVPVNTEAFF